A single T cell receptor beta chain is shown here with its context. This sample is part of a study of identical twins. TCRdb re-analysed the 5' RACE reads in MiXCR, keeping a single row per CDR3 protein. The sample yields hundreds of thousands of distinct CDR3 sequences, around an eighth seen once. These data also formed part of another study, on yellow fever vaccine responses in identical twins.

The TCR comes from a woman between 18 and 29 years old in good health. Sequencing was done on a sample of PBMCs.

The CDR3 reads CSGATGGNTDTQYF. CDR3 coding DNA: TGCAGTGGCGCGACAGGGGGTAACACAGATACGCAGTATTTT. The V call is TRBV20-1, the J call TRBJ2-3; 9 bases match TRBD1. Unmatched junction bases numbered 7, after V lost 7 bases and J lost 2 bases. This CDR3 has 14 amino acids. In germline, CDR1 is DFQATT, CDR2 SNEGSKA (reference sequence).